This is a list of T cell receptor beta chains from one sample in a study of CD8+CD57+ T cells in acquired aplastic anemia. TCRdb used MiXCR to reprocess the reads, holding one entry per CDR3 protein. The data contain about 140,000 distinct CDR3 sequences, approximately 41% of them singletons. Source material: sorted CD4+, CD8+, or CD8+CD57+ T cells (not recorded which) from PBMCs. These receptors were collected from a human donor in good health, serving as a control. Each CDR3 is given with its conserved first and last residue. Each record gives: clone size, D gene, CDR3 length, J gene, V gene, CDR3 DNA, CDR3 protein. A D gene is named only where the DNA matches it firmly. Clone size, where shown, is once, few, many, or a class for clones that have expanded.

many | . | 14 | TRBJ1-1 | TRBV20-1 | TGCAGTGCTTTACCCGACACCACTTACACTGAAGCTTTCTTT | CSALPDTTYTEAFF
once | TRBD1 | 13 | TRBJ1-2 | TRBV10-3 | TGTGCCATCGGGACAGGAGAGTTATATGGCTACACCTTC | CAIGTGELYGYTF
many | . | 16 | TRBJ2-2 | TRBV29-1 | TGCAGCGTTCTCACCCCAGGACAACAGAACACCGGGGAGCTGTTTTTT | CSVLTPGQQNTGELFF
many | TRBD1 | 15 | TRBJ2-1 | TRBV7-9 | TGTGCCAGCAGCCTCCGGGACAGCTCTAGGAATGAGCAGTTCTTC | CASSLRDSSRNEQFF
. | TRBD1 | 14 | TRBJ1-2 | TRBV29-1 | TGCAGCGTTGAATCTGCGGACAGGGGGTATGGCTACACCTTC | CSVESADRGYGYTF
. | TRBD2 | 16 | TRBJ2-1 | TRBV6-1 | TGTGCCAGCAGTAAAAATAGCGGGAGCTCCTACAATGAGCAGTTCTTC | CASSKNSGSSYNEQFF
. | . | 17 | TRBJ1-6 | TRBV20-1 | TGCAGTGCTAGTCTCGGTACAGTCAGCTCCTATAATTCACCCCTCCACTTT | CSASLGTVSSYNSPLHF
few | . | 12 | TRBJ1-2 | TRBV9 | TGTGCCAGCAGCGCAAGGGGAGATGGCTACACCTTC | CASSARGDGYTF
. | . | 14 | TRBJ1-2 | TRBV2 | TGTGCCAGCAGTGATTACTCAGCTAACTATGGCTACACCTTC | CASSDYSANYGYTF
. | TRBD2 | 20 | TRBJ2-3 | TRBV6-2/TRBV6-3 | TGTGCCAGCAGTTACTCGTATCTAGCGGGGGAGTCCCTTGGAGCAGATACGCAGTATTTT | CASSYSYLAGESLGADTQYF
many | . | 16 | TRBJ2-3 | TRBV11-2 | TGTGCCAGCAGCTTGCTGTACAATGTAAATACAGATACGCAGTATTTT | CASSLLYNVNTDTQYF
many | TRBD1 | 16 | TRBJ1-6 | TRBV6-5 | TGTGCCAGCAGTTACGGTGGGGGGACAGGGGGTTCACCCCTCCACTTT | CASSYGGGTGGSPLHF
few | . | 14 | TRBJ1-6 | TRBV24-1 | TGTGCCAGCTCCGGGTTACCAACCCCCTCACCCCTCCACTTT | CASSGLPTPSPLHF
many | . | 15 | TRBJ2-1 | TRBV29-1 | TGCAGCGTTGAAGGAGCGGGCGATACGATCAATGAGCAGTTCTTC | CSVEGAGDTINEQFF
. | . | 15 | TRBJ1-1 | TRBV27 | TGTGCCAGCAGATCCGGACTTTTAGGATCGGGAGAAGCTTTCTTT | CASRSGLLGSGEAFF